This TCR beta chain was identified in a study of blood T cells in healthy people across ages. Study-level findings and limits: The study lacked donor CMV status, which possibly confounded expanded clonotype changes. Without sorted subsets, naive and antigen-experienced compartments could not be conclusively compared.

Notes on this clonotype: Its cognate antigen is unknown.

With a J-beta primer mix and a sample-barcoded 5' primer, a second PCR ran about 7 to 12 cycles. Template switching added a 12-random-nucleotide identifier to every cDNA molecule. TCRdb re-called the 5' RACE reads through MiXCR, storing one row per CDR3 protein. The data show over 1,200,000 distinct CDR3 sequences, approximately 59% seen once. The germline CDR1 and CDR2 sequences are SGHTA and FQGNSA. Trimming stripped 5 bases from V and 2 bases from J, with 15 bases between. There are 16 residues in the CDR3. This clonotype was sampled from a man between 18 and 29 years old in good health. The rearrangement links TRBV7-2 to TRBJ1-4; no firm D call. Sequenced: blood. The CDR3 DNA follows: TGTGCCAGCAGCCGATGGTCTGCCTGGACTAATGAAAAACTGTTTTTT. Translation gives CASSRWSAWTNEKLFF.